This entry concerns a single T cell receptor (beta chain). Germline loops: CDR1 SGHTA, CDR2 FQGTGA. Trimming took 5 bases from V and 7 from J, leaving 26 bases between them. This CDR3 region has 17 residues. This sample was included in a study of TIL therapy for anti-PD-1-resistant metastatic lung cancer. Background on the study: Patients had a median age of around 56 years (range about 35-80). Most patients had lung adenocarcinoma; a handful of tumors were EGFR-mutant, two ALK-rearranged; half smoked currently or formerly.

Time point reported: pre-treatment sample, taken before nivolumab and TIL therapy. Enrollment ran from 2017 to early 2020. The libraries were made with immunoSEQ v3. Sequencing was performed with immunoSEQ multiplex PCR; in TCRdb, only in-frame clones are kept and a portion is missing. The profile shows 45,000 to 75,000 clones, around 63% of them singletons. The gene calls are TRBV7-3 and TRBJ1-2; possible D gene TRBD1, 6 bases. The sample in question was blood, obtained at baseline. The clonotype comes from a person aged 25-85 years with non-small cell lung cancer. In DNA form, the CDR3 reads TGTGCCAGCAGCCCCCAAAAAACCGGGACATTTTTCTTTGGCTACACCTTC. This encodes CASSPQKTGTFFFGYTF.